Below, 30 T cell receptor beta chains from the same sample are listed, as sequenced in a study of cytomegalovirus exposure and HLA in healthy donors. Primers included in the PCR were 60 Vbeta and 13 Jbeta primers. TCRdb's copy holds only in-frame clones and misses some; the assay was immunoSEQ multiplex PCR. The table includes under 150,000 clones, roughly 84% detected once. Sequenced sample: PBMCs. Receptor source: a boy between 2 and 15 years old in good health and CMV-seronegative.

The chain has TRBV7-6 and TRBJ2-7; the match to TRBD1 covers 11 bases. Trimming cost V 5 bases and J 3 bases; bases outside gene matches: 6. CDR1 SGHVS and CDR2 FNYEAQ come from the germline V gene. CDR3 length equals 15 residues. The CDR3 coding sequence is TGTGCCAGCAGCATAGGGGGGACAGGGGGCTACGAGCAGTACTTC. As protein: CASSIGGTGGYEQYF.

The rearrangement joins TRBV7-6 to TRBJ2-7, with 9 bases identical to TRBD1. Trimming removed 5 bases from V and 6 bases from J; junction bases left unmatched: 5. The germline CDR1 and CDR2 sequences are SGHVS and FNYEAQ. This CDR3 has 13 residues. The CDR3 protein is CASSRDRVGEQYF. The CDR3 bases are TGTGCCAGCAGCCGGGACAGGGTGGGCGAGCAGTACTTC.

The chain uses TRBV7-2 and TRBJ1-3; 7 bases are a match to TRBD1. The CDR3 runs to 14 residues. CDR1 and CDR2 (germline): SGHTA, FQGNSA. Trimming at V came to 5 bases and at J to 4 bases, leaving 5 bases not matched to a gene. The CDR3 region has the DNA TGTGCCAGCAGCCAGGGGGGTTCAGGAAACACCATATATTTT. It codes for CASSQGGSGNTIYF.

This chain connects TRBV7-9 to TRBJ1-5; D call uncertain. Germline CDR1 and CDR2: SEHNR and FQNEAQ (reference sequence). There are 12 residues in the CDR3. Trimming shortened V by 6 bases and J by 4 bases, and 7 bases separated the two germline ends. This CDR3 is CASSFMNQPQHF. The CDR3 bases are TGTGCCAGCAGTTTCATGAATCAGCCCCAGCATTTT.

This sequence joins TRBV13 and TRBJ2-1, with 8 bases aligning to TRBD1. V dropped 8 bases and J dropped 5; count of bases not matched to a gene: 5. This CDR3 comprises 13 residues. Germline-derived CDR1 and CDR2 are PRHDT and FYEKMQ (reference sequence). This CDR3 reads CASGDRGNNEQFF. The CDR3 DNA reads as TGTGCCAGCGGAGACAGGGGAAACAATGAGCAGTTCTTC.

As for this clone: The sample holds other DNA sequences that translate to the same CDR3. This chain uses TRBV5-4 with TRBJ2-7; 11 bases line up with TRBD2. CDR3 size: 14 residues. V was clipped by 0 bases and J by 6 bases; unmatched bases: 2. CDR1 and CDR2 from the germline V gene are SGHNT and YYREEE (reference sequence). The CDR3 DNA sequence: TGTGCCAGCAGCTTGGGGCTAGCGGGAGGCGAGCAGTACTTC. It encodes CASSLGLAGGEQYF.

This clone was counted a single time. The chain uses TRBV29-1 and TRBJ1-2; no reliable D call. Trimming took 6 bases from V and 8 from J, leaving 7 bases between them. The CDR3 totals 9 residues. Germline CDR1 and CDR2: SQVTM and ANQGSEA. This CDR3 reads CSVSSGYTF. The CDR3 nucleotides are TGCAGCGTCTCAAGCGGCTACACCTTC. The full variable domain, in which reference TRBV29-1 and TRBJ1-2 provide the parts outside the CDR3, is SAVISQKPSRDICQRGTSLTIQCQVDSQVTMMFWYRQQPGQSLTLIATANQGSEATYESGFVIDKFPISRPNLTFSTLTVSNMSPEDSSIYLCSVSSGYTFGSGTRLTVV.

The chain links TRBV19 to TRBJ2-5; 9 bases line up with TRBD1. The CDR3 is 15 residues long. Trimming at V came to 3 bases and at J to 3 bases, leaving 5 bases not matched to a gene. The germline V gene encodes CDR1 LNHDA and CDR2 SQIVND (reference sequence). The CDR3 DNA is TGTGCCAGTAGTATCAAGGGACAGGGAAAAGAGACCCAGTACTTC. Amino acid sequence: CASSIKGQGKETQYF.

This sequence joins TRBV7-9 and TRBJ2-5; D is undetermined. Germline CDR1 and CDR2: SEHNR and FQNEAQ (reference sequence). The CDR3 loop spans 13 amino acids. The V end lost 6 bases, the J end lost 0 bases, and 8 bases lay between the germline ends. The CDR3 spells CASRPGDQETQYF. CDR3 nucleotide sequence: TGTGCCAGCAGGCCTGGAGACCAAGAGACCCAGTACTTC.

The gene calls are TRBV19 and TRBJ2-1, with D possibly being TRBD1 (5 bases). Germline V gene lookup returns CDR1 LNHDA and CDR2 SQIVND (reference sequence). Deletions cut 6 bases from V and 9 bases from J, with 15 bases between. The CDR3 sequence is 13 residues long. The CDR3 loop reads CASRAGSTVEQFF. CDR3 DNA sequence: TGTGCCAGTAGGGCAGGGTCTACGGTTGAGCAGTTCTTC.

J is TRBJ1-1 and V is TRBV6-1; no firm D call. V was clipped by 1 base and J by 4 bases, with 13 bases between them. This CDR3 comprises 15 residues. Germline assignment: CDR1 MNHNS and CDR2 SASEGT. The CDR3 DNA is TGTGCCAGCAGTGAAGGAGGATGGGGAGGCACTGAAGCTTTCTTT. This encodes CASSEGGWGGTEAFF.

This clone occurred once. This chain links TRBV11-3 with TRBJ2-7, with 8 bases identical to TRBD2. The trim removed 4 bases at V and 2 bases at J, leaving 10 bases unmatched. CDR3 length: 16 amino acids. Germline CDR1 is SGHNT and CDR2 is YENEEA. CDR3 sequence reads: CASSSILAGRPYEQYF. The CDR3, as DNA: TGTGCCAGCAGCTCCATCTTAGCGGGACGGCCCTACGAGCAGTACTTC.

The chain has TRBV5-6 and TRBJ1-5; D not resolved. The germline V gene encodes CDR1 SGHDT and CDR2 YYEEEE. The CDR3 has 13 residues. V was shortened by 0 bases and J by 9 bases, with 10 bases between the two germline ends. CDR3 sequence (DNA): TGTGCCAGCAGCTTGGGGGCCGTGGGGCCCCAGCATTTT. Amino acids: CASSLGAVGPQHF.

The chain uses TRBV4-3 and TRBJ1-3, with TRBD1 as a possible D gene (6 bases). This CDR3 has 16 residues. Germline values: CDR1 LGHNA, CDR2 YSLEER. V lost 8 bases, J lost 0 bases, and 17 bases lay in between. The DNA for the CDR3 is TGCGCCAGCGGACAGACGGCGGGCAACTCTGGAAACACCATATATTTT. This sequence encodes CASGQTAGNSGNTIYF.

The chain combines TRBV2 with TRBJ2-2, with D unresolved. V was clipped by 8 bases and J by 4 bases, with 14 bases between them. The germline CDR1 and CDR2 sequences are SNHLY and FYNNEI. The CDR3 spans 14 residues. The CDR3 region is CASRVVRGTGELFF. The CDR3 DNA follows: TGTGCCAGCCGGGTAGTCCGTGGCACCGGGGAGCTGTTTTTT.

V gene TRBV30 combines with J gene TRBJ2-5, with 7 bases matching TRBD1. Near its end, the DNA agrees better with TRBJ2-7, so the J call may be wrong. From germline, CDR1 is GTSNPN and CDR2 SVGIG (reference sequence). CDR3 length: 15 residues. The CDR3 DNA sequence: TGTGCCTGGAGAAAAAAGGGGGCTTCCTTCTACGAGCAGTACTTC. Encoded protein: CAWRKKGASFYEQYF.

The rearrangement joins TRBV19 to TRBJ1-1; D gene uncertain. This CDR3 contains 13 residues. V lost 9 bases and J 0 bases, leaving 11 bases between the germline ends. Germline CDR1 reads LNHDA; CDR2 reads SQIVND (reference sequence). The CDR3 region is CASGVVLNTEAFF. The CDR3 region has the DNA TGTGCCAGCGGGGTGGTACTGAACACTGAAGCTTTCTTT.

The J gene is TRBJ1-1, the V gene TRBV6-5; TRBD1 aligns across 7 bases. The CDR3 loop spans 16 amino acids. From germline, CDR1 is MNHEY and CDR2 SVGAGI. The V and J ends lost 2 bases and 0 bases, in that order; junction bases with no gene match: 6. The CDR3 is CASSYEHGQVNTEAFF. CDR3 nucleotides: TGTGCCAGCAGTTACGAACACGGACAGGTGAACACTGAAGCTTTCTTT.

The chain couples TRBV28 to TRBJ1-3, with 9 bases aligning to TRBD1. Unmatched junction bases numbered 9, after V lost 6 bases and J lost 3 bases. Germline V gene data show CDR1 as MDHEN and CDR2 as SYDVKM. This CDR3 has 16 amino acids. The CDR3 DNA is TGTGCCAGCAGGGTATCGGACAGGGGAGGTGGAAACACCATATATTTT. Translated, it gives CASRVSDRGGGNTIYF.

The rearrangement links TRBV7-3 to TRBJ2-1; no firm D call. Trimming took off 5 bases at V and 4 bases at J, with 12 bases between the two ends. The CDR3 consists of 14 residues. Germline CDR1 SGHTA, CDR2 FQGTGA. The CDR3 loop reads CASSPTDEYNEQFF. The CDR3 coding sequence is TGTGCCAGCAGCCCGACTGACGAATACAATGAGCAGTTCTTC.

This chain connects TRBV7-2 to TRBJ1-6; D is uncertain. Looked up from germline, CDR1 is SGHTA and CDR2 is FQGNSA. This CDR3 spans 12 amino acids. Trimming took 5 bases from V and 14 from J, leaving 13 bases between them. CDR3 sequence (DNA): TGTGCCAGCAGCAACCGACCGGGAGCCCTCCACTTT. Translating gives CASSNRPGALHF.

This clone has a handful of counts. The V gene is TRBV5-4, the J gene TRBJ1-4; possible D gene TRBD1, 6 bases. Trimming shortened V by 5 bases and J by 8 bases, and 10 bases separated the two germline ends. The CDR3 is 12 amino acids. CDR1 and CDR2 (germline): SGHNT, YYREEE (reference sequence). The CDR3 DNA follows: TGTGCCAGCAGTTTAGGACAGGAAAAACTGTTTTTT. As protein: CASSLGQEKLFF.

The rearrangement uses TRBV2 and TRBJ1-2; D unclear. The CDR3 has 16 residues. V was clipped by 1 base and J by 1 base, with 13 bases between them. The germline V gene has CDR1 SNHLY and CDR2 FYNNEI. The CDR3 region is CASSEDEVQFNYGYTF. CDR3 nucleotide sequence: TGTGCCAGCAGTGAAGACGAAGTTCAGTTTAACTATGGCTACACCTTC.

This CDR3 is CASSQAASGVYEQYF. The CDR3 DNA sequence: TGTGCCAGCAGCCAAGCTGCTAGCGGAGTTTACGAGCAGTACTTC. The genes are TRBV4-2 and TRBJ2-7, with 7 positions matching TRBD2. The CDR3 extends over 15 amino acids. Germline CDR1 LGHNA, CDR2 YNFKEQ. The ends lost 1 base at V and 4 bases at J; junction bases unmatched: 7.

V and J are TRBV28 and TRBJ2-7, with D hard to call. The V end lost 6 bases, the J end lost 3 bases, and 18 bases lay between the germline ends. Germline-derived CDR1 and CDR2 are MDHEN and SYDVKM. The CDR3 runs to 15 residues. In nucleotides, the CDR3 is TGTGCCAGCAGCCGCCTTCGATTCAGACTCTACGAGCAGTACTTC. Translation: CASSRLRFRLYEQYF. The full variable domain, in which reference TRBV28 and TRBJ2-7 provide the parts outside the CDR3, is DVKVTQSSRYLVKRTGEKVFLECVQDMDHENMFWYRQDPGLGLRLIYFSYDVKMKEKGDIPEGYSVSREKKERFSLILESASTNQTSMYLCASSRLRFRLYEQYFGPGTRLTVT.

V and J are TRBV5-1 and TRBJ1-1; tentative D call: TRBD1 (5 bases). This CDR3 is built from 14 residues. Per the germline V gene, CDR1 is SGHRS and CDR2 is YFSETQ. V was shortened by 5 bases and J by 2 bases, with 13 bases between the two germline ends. The CDR3 loop is CASSTGTSNTEAFF. In DNA form, the CDR3 reads TGCGCCAGCAGTACCGGGACTTCCAACACTGAAGCTTTCTTT.

This sequence joins TRBV10-1 and TRBJ2-1; possible D gene TRBD2, 5 bases. This CDR3 is 13 amino acids long. Trimming took off 4 bases at V and 5 bases at J, with 9 bases between the two ends. Germline CDR1 WNHNN, CDR2 SYGVQD (reference sequence). The CDR3 region has the DNA TGCGCCAGCAGTGCGGGATACAACAATGAGCAGTTCTTC. Residues: CASSAGYNNEQFF.

Worth noting for this clone: Here the CDR3 omits its conserved ending phenylalanine or tryptophan, so a read error is the likely source. The chain recombines TRBV19 with TRBJ1-5, with TRBD1 matching 7 bases. This CDR3 has 15 amino acids. Trimming at V came to 10 bases and at J to 4 bases, leaving 13 bases not matched to a gene. Germline values: CDR1 LNHDA, CDR2 SQIVND (reference sequence). The CDR3 loop reads CATRDRMLANQPQHS. The CDR3 DNA reads TGTGCCACCCGGGACAGAATGCTAGCTAATCAGCCCCAGCATTCT.

V is TRBV5-1 and J is TRBJ2-7; D is possibly TRBD1 (6 bases). The CDR3 runs to 14 residues. V lost 2 bases and J lost 5, with 14 bases in between. From germline, CDR1 is SGHRS and CDR2 YFSETQ. The CDR3 DNA sequence: TGCGCCAGCAGCTTAACAGGGATGGCTGACGAGCAGTACTTC. It is translated as CASSLTGMADEQYF.

A few counts support this clone. J is TRBJ2-7 and V is TRBV6-1; possible D gene TRBD2, 7 bases. Germline V gives CDR1 MNHNS, CDR2 SASEGT. V was clipped by 7 bases and J by 5 bases, with 21 bases between them. The CDR3 is made up of 15 amino acids. CDR3 residues: CASTKGEGGHDEQYF. As DNA, the CDR3 is TGTGCCAGCACCAAAGGGGAGGGGGGGCACGACGAGCAGTACTTC.